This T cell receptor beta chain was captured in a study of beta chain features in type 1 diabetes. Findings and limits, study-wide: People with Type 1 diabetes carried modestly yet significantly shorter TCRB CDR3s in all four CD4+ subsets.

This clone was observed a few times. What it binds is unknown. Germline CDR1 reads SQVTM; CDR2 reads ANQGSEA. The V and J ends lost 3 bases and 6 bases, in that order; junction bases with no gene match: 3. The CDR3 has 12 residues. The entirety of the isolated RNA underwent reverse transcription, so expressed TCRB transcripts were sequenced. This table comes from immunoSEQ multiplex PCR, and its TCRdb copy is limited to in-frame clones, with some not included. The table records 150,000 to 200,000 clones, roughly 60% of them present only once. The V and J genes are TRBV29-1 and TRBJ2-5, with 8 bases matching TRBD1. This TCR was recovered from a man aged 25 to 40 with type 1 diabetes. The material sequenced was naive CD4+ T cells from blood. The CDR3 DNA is TGCAGCGTTGAGACAGGGGTGAAGACCCAGTACTTC. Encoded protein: CSVETGVKTQYF.